The 20 T cell receptor beta chains presented below share a single source sample, sequenced in a study of CDR3 diversity in severe acne. TCRdb re-called the PCR reads through MiXCR, storing one row per CDR3 protein. The sample lists more than 85,000 distinct CDR3 sequences, around 50% occurring once. The sample consisted of blood. These receptors were obtained from a male donor in good health, serving as a control.

This clonotype was seen many times. The chain couples TRBV27 to TRBJ1-5; D may be TRBD1 (5 bases). Trimming took off 6 bases at V and 3 bases at J, with 9 bases between the two ends. Germline CDR1 MNHEY, CDR2 SMNVEV (reference sequence). The CDR3 runs to 13 residues. The CDR3 loop reads CASSPTDNQPQHF. The CDR3 DNA reads as TGTGCCAGCAGCCCGACAGACAATCAGCCCCAGCATTTT.

Remarks on this clonotype: As the CDR3 is not closed by the conserved phenylalanine or tryptophan, this likely results from a read error. The limits of the CDR3 on the DNA are not certain, so only TCRdb's listed CDR3 is given. This sequence joins TRBV20-1 and TRBJ2-1; TRBD1 is taken as the D call from the table, unchecked against the DNA. The CDR3 has 13 residues if both end residues are counted. Per germline, CDR1 DFQATT and CDR2 SNEGSKA (reference sequence). The CDR3 sequence: CSAHREYGYTFGS.

The V gene is TRBV4-2, the J gene TRBJ1-1; 8 bases agree with TRBD1. Unmatched junction bases numbered 5, after V lost 1 base and J lost 1 base. This CDR3 region has 16 residues. CDR1 LGHNA and CDR2 YNFKEQ come from the germline V gene. The CDR3: CASSQGAGTGNTEAFF. CDR3 nucleotides: TGTGCCAGCAGCCAAGGGGCGGGGACAGGGAACACTGAAGCTTTCTTT.

A word on this clonotype: It is likely a read error, because the conserved phenylalanine at the end of the CDR3 is missing. Because the CDR3's place on the DNA is in doubt, the DNA is left out and the CDR3 is given as listed by TCRdb. V and J are TRBV7-2 and TRBJ2-2; the D call of TRBD2 is as the table states it, not checked on the DNA. Germline values: CDR1 SGHTA, CDR2 FQGNSA. 13 amino acids form the CDR3, both terminal residues included. CDR3 region: CASSFDRAERRGV.

The chain joins TRBV3-1 to TRBJ2-3, with 10 bases lining up with TRBD2. Germline assignment: CDR1 LGHDT and CDR2 YNNKEL (reference sequence). Germline trimming cut 3 bases from V and 4 bases from J; bases unmatched to any gene: 7. This CDR3 contains 16 residues. DNA for the CDR3: TGTGCCAGCAGCCACGCTCGGCTAGCGGGAGCAGATACGCAGTATTTT. This gives the protein CASSHARLAGADTQYF.

The chain combines TRBV12-3 or TRBV12-4 with TRBJ2-6; D unclear. The length of the CDR3 is 14 residues. V was cut by 1 base and J by 2 bases, with 3 bases left in between. This CDR3 reads CASSLVTGANVLTF. CDR3 nucleotide sequence: TGTGCCAGCAGTTTAGTTACTGGGGCCAACGTCCTGACTTTC.

The chain joins TRBV7-8 to TRBJ1-2; D remains ambiguous. The V gene lost 5 bases and the J gene lost 8 bases, with 21 bases spanning the gap. This CDR3 has 15 amino acids. Germline V lookup: CDR1 SGHVS, CDR2 FQNEAQ. The CDR3 region is CASSRLINAMGGYTF. The CDR3 DNA sequence: TGTGCCAGCAGCCGCCTCATCAATGCAATGGGGGGCTACACCTTC. Full variable domain (remainder filled in from reference TRBV7-8 and TRBJ1-2): GAGVSQSPRYKVAKRGQDVALRCDPISGHVSLFWYQQALGQGPEFLTYFQNEAQLDKSGLPSDRFFAERPEGSVSTLKIQRTQQEDSAVYLCASSRLINAMGGYTFGSGTRLTVV.

The chain has TRBV24-1 and TRBJ1-5; D possibly corresponds to TRBD1 (5 bases). Trimming removed 1 base from V and 7 bases from J, with 10 bases in between. The CDR3 contains 14 residues. Per the germline V gene, CDR1 is KGHDR and CDR2 is SFDVKD. The CDR3 reads CATSDFVGGQPQHF. The CDR3 DNA reads TGTGCCACCAGTGATTTTGTCGGGGGGCAGCCCCAGCATTTT.

This clonotype was counted once. At one boundary the junction diverges from the germline segment, which might be a read error. The rearrangement joins TRBV7-3 to TRBJ2-3; 7 bases fit TRBD2. Germline CDR1 SGHTA, CDR2 FQGTGA. The CDR3 sequence is 17 residues long. The CDR3 coding sequence is TGTGCCAGCAGCCAAGATGGCCCCTTCGGACTAGTGGATATGCAGTATTTT. Amino acid sequence: CASSQDGPFGLVDMQYF.

This clonotype was detected only a few times. The chain is built from TRBV29-1 and TRBJ1-1; D is ambiguous. V lost 7 bases and J lost 1, with 16 bases in between. Germline-derived CDR1 and CDR2 are SQVTM and ANQGSEA. The CDR3 totals 14 residues. CDR3: CSALLLKGNTEAFF. For the CDR3, the DNA is TGCAGCGCCCTCCTCCTTAAGGGGAACACTGAAGCTTTCTTT.

The chain joins TRBV15 to TRBJ1-2; D not resolved. Trimming took off 0 bases at V and 8 bases at J, with 16 bases between the two ends. CDR1 LNHNV and CDR2 YYDKDF come from the germline V gene (reference sequence). The CDR3 has 15 amino acids. CDR3 residues: CATSRDGDPWSGYTF. The CDR3, as DNA: TGTGCCACCAGCAGAGATGGTGACCCCTGGTCCGGCTACACCTTC.

This clonotype was detected many times. The chain couples TRBV6-1 to TRBJ1-2; D is possibly TRBD1 (5 bases). With 2 bases removed from V and 3 bases from J, the gap between germline ends came to 10 bases. Germline assignment: CDR1 MNHNS and CDR2 SASEGT. The CDR3 length is 14 residues. The CDR3: CASSEFQGDYGYTF. For the CDR3, the DNA is TGTGCCAGCAGTGAATTCCAGGGTGACTATGGCTACACCTTC.

There are many counts of this clonotype. The rearrangement uses TRBV25-1 and TRBJ1-1, with 7 bases matching TRBD1. V gave up 1 base and J gave up 5 bases; unmatched junction bases: 4. The CDR3 runs 14 residues. Germline CDR1 reads MGHDK; CDR2 reads SYGVNS. CDR3 region: CASSEFRGVTEAFF. CDR3 DNA: TGTGCCAGCAGTGAATTCAGGGGGGTGACTGAAGCTTTCTTT.

The genes are TRBV7-6 and TRBJ1-1; D not certain. V dropped 5 bases and J dropped 1 base, with 11 bases sitting between them. The CDR3 consists of 14 residues. Per the germline V gene, CDR1 is SGHVS and CDR2 is FNYEAQ. The CDR3 sequence: CASSAELSNTEAFF. Here the CDR3 DNA reads TGTGCCAGCAGCGCCGAATTATCGAACACTGAAGCTTTCTTT.

Concerning this clonotype itself: The junction shows a germline mismatch at one end, possibly a read error. The chain recombines TRBV2 with TRBJ1-2; 9 bases align to TRBD1. The CDR3 runs to 13 residues. CDR1 is SNHLY and CDR2 is FYNNEI in the germline V gene. CDR3 in DNA: TGTGCCAGCTCGGCCCGGGACAGGGACGGCTACGCCTTC. It specifies CASSARDRDGYAF. The full variable domain, in which reference TRBV2 and TRBJ1-2 provide the parts outside the CDR3, is EPEVTQTPSHQVTQMGQEVILRCVPISNHLYFYWYRQILGQKVEFLVSFYNNEISEKSEIFDDQFSVERPDGSNFTLKIRSTKLEDSAMYFCASSARDRDGYAFGSGTRLTVV.

This sequence joins TRBV20-1 and TRBJ1-5; a weak D match, TRBD1 (5 bases). CDR3 length: 14 residues. Trimming took off 6 bases at V and 6 bases at J, with 18 bases between the two ends. The germline gives CDR1 DFQATT, CDR2 SNEGSKA (reference sequence). The CDR3 coding sequence is TGCAGTGCCAGCAGTTACAGGCCGTTTCAGCCCCAGCATTTT. As protein: CSASSYRPFQPQHF.

The gene calls are TRBV7-9 and TRBJ2-6; 7 bases map to TRBD2. Germline loops: CDR1 SEHNR, CDR2 FQNEAQ (reference sequence). The junction had 1 base not matched to a gene; V was cut back by 1 base and J by 4 bases. The CDR3 has 15 residues. CDR3 sequence: CASSLGAGGANVLTF. In nucleotides, the CDR3 is TGTGCCAGCAGCTTAGGAGCGGGAGGGGCCAACGTCCTGACTTTC.

This chain connects TRBV11-2 to TRBJ2-7, with 10 bases identical to TRBD2. V shed 4 bases and J 4 bases; nucleotides not matched to a gene: 7. Looked up from germline, CDR1 is SGHAT and CDR2 is FQNNGV. The CDR3 has 15 residues. Written as DNA, the CDR3 is TGTGCCAGCAGCTCACGGACTAGCGGAAAATACGAGCAGTACTTC. It is translated as CASSSRTSGKYEQYF.

The rearrangement links TRBV7-9 to TRBJ2-3, with D maybe TRBD1 (6 bases). V was clipped by 1 base and J by 4 bases, with 12 bases between them. CDR1 and CDR2 (germline): SEHNR, FQNEAQ (reference sequence). This CDR3 is built from 15 residues. The CDR3 is CASSLGRGTPDTQYF. For the CDR3, the DNA is TGTGCCAGCAGCTTAGGCAGGGGAACCCCAGATACGCAGTATTTT.

This clonotype has ten or more counts. The chain has TRBV12-3 or TRBV12-4 and TRBJ1-5, with D perhaps matching TRBD1 (5 bases). Trimming removed 2 bases at V and 4 bases at J, with 12 bases between. This CDR3 contains 15 residues. The CDR3 loop is CASSLTGGGNQPQHF. The CDR3 DNA is TGTGCCAGCAGTTTAACCGGGGGTGGTAATCAGCCCCAGCATTTT.